Listed below are T cell receptor beta chains from one sample, sequenced in a study of human T cells and chemical hapten exposure. Each CDR3 protein is one row after TCRdb ran MiXCR on the RACE reads. Among some 50,000 distinct CDR3 sequences listed, around 4.1% were seen once. The specimen was whole blood. Every receptor here comes from a female donor in good health. Some clones in this sample may be carry-over from other donors' samples. Both conserved end residues are part of each CDR3. The order of the fields is V gene, J gene, CDR3 protein.

V: TRBV12-3/TRBV12-4
J: TRBJ2-6
CDR3: CASTLTGGGGANVLTF

V: TRBV9
J: TRBJ1-1
CDR3: CASSLSRSTEAFF

V: TRBV7-9
J: TRBJ2-3
CDR3: CASSGTGGTNTDTQYF

V: TRBV5-1
J: TRBJ1-1
CDR3: CASSRVTNTEAFF

V: TRBV19
J: TRBJ2-3
CDR3: CASSGVGTGPTDTQYF

V: TRBV7-2
J: TRBJ2-5
CDR3: CASSITRGAQYF

V: TRBV12-3/TRBV12-4
J: TRBJ1-1
CDR3: CASTLPGGGVEAFF

V: TRBV20-1
J: TRBJ1-1
CDR3: CSARDEGNTEAFF

V: TRBV29-1
J: TRBJ1-4
CDR3: CSGLTGAGSTNEKLFF

V: TRBV11-2
J: TRBJ2-4
CDR3: CASSLVRGGREPVIQYF

V: TRBV6-4
J: TRBJ2-1
CDR3: CASRIYVGSSDAQFF

V: TRBV20-1
J: TRBJ2-1
CDR3: CSARELASGEQFF

V: TRBV12-3/TRBV12-4
J: TRBJ2-3
CDR3: CASGRADTQYF

V: TRBV5-5
J: TRBJ2-3
CDR3: CASSLGLLVDTQYF

V: TRBV18
J: TRBJ1-5
CDR3: CASSPGAGCQPQHF

V: TRBV5-4
J: TRBJ1-1
CDR3: CASSWDRGIMNTEAFF

V: TRBV28
J: TRBJ1-2
CDR3: CASTPMGQENYGYTF

V: TRBV20-1
J: TRBJ2-3
CDR3: CSARYGAVDTQYF

V: TRBV5-1
J: TRBJ2-5
CDR3: CASSFQETQYF

V: TRBV4-3
J: TRBJ2-7
CDR3: CASSPGQAGDEQYF

V: TRBV12-3/TRBV12-4
J: TRBJ1-1
CDR3: CASSSAWDGAFF

V: TRBV24-1
J: TRBJ2-7
CDR3: CAPNTHAGGLPPSSYEQYF

V: TRBV6-1
J: TRBJ2-7
CDR3: CASRELAGVSYEQYF

V: TRBV6-6
J: TRBJ1-1
CDR3: CASSYQNTEAFF

V: TRBV7-2
J: TRBJ2-5
CDR3: CASSLVGGETQYF

V: TRBV15
J: TRBJ1-1
CDR3: CATSRDPGQGDYRGTEAFF

V: TRBV3-1
J: TRBJ1-2
CDR3: CASSQDNYGYTF

V: TRBV7-2
J: TRBJ1-1
CDR3: CASSLKQGTEAFF

V: TRBV24-1
J: TRBJ2-6
CDR3: CATSDLSAGDGANVLTF

V: TRBV9
J: TRBJ1-3
CDR3: CASSPRQGFSGNTIYF

V: TRBV5-6
J: TRBJ1-6
CDR3: CASSRLSISPLHF

V: TRBV6-1
J: TRBJ1-2
CDR3: CASIIAGNYGYTF

V: TRBV12-3/TRBV12-4
J: TRBJ1-1
CDR3: CASSLVVGGAAFF

V: TRBV7-9
J: TRBJ1-2
CDR3: CASSYRPWTGRDYGYTF

V: TRBV29-1
J: TRBJ2-3
CDR3: CSVLPRSTDTQYF

V: TRBV5-1
J: TRBJ1-3
CDR3: CASSSGGNGNTIYF

V: TRBV7-2
J: TRBJ2-7
CDR3: CASSLVGNPSYEQYF